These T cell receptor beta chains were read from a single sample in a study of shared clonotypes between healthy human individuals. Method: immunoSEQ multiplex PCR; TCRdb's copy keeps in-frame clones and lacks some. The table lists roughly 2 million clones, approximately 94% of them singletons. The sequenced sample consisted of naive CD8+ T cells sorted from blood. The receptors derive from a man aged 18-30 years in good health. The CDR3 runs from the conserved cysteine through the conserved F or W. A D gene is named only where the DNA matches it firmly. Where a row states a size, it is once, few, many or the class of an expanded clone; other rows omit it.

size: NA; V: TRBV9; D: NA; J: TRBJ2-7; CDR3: CASSVGPAYEQYF; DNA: TGTGCCAGCAGCGTGGGACCGGCCTACGAGCAGTACTTC
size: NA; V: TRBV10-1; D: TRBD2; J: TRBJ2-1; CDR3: CASSEHLAEDYNEQFF; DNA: TGCGCCAGCAGTGAGCATCTAGCGGAGGACTACAATGAGCAGTTCTTC
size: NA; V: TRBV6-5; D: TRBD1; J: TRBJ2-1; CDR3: CASQGANEQFF; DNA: TGTGCCAGCCAGGGGGCGAATGAGCAGTTCTTC
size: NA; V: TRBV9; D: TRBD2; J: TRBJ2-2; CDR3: CASSVPGGGIYTGELFF; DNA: TGTGCCAGCAGCGTACCCGGCGGGGGGATTTACACCGGGGAGCTGTTTTTT
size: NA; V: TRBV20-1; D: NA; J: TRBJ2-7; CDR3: CSALWEDEQYF; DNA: TGCAGTGCCTTATGGGAGGACGAGCAGTACTTC
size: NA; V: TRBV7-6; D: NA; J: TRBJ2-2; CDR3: CASSLGRVTINTGELFF; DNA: TGTGCCAGCAGCTTAGGTCGCGTGACAATTAACACCGGGGAGCTGTTTTTT
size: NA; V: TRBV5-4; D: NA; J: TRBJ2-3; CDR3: CASSLWGDTQYF; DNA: TGTGCCAGCAGCCTTTGGGGAGATACGCAGTATTTT
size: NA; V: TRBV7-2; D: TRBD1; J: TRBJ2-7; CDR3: CASSLAGQGIAYEQYF; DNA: TGTGCCAGCAGCTTAGCCGGACAGGGGATAGCCTACGAGCAGTACTTC
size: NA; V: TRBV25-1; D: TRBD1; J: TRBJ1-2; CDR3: CASSALTGDIYGYTF; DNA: TGTGCCAGCAGTGCCTTGACAGGGGACATATATGGCTACACCTTC
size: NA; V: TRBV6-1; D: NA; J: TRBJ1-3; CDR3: CATQRSSGNTIYF; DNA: TGTGCCACCCAACGGAGCTCTGGAAACACCATATATTTT
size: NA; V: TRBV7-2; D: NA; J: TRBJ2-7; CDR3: CASSVDTNYEQYF; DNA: TGTGCCAGCAGCGTAGACACCAACTACGAGCAGTACTTC
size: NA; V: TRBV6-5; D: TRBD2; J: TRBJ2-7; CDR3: CASRALAGGTYEQYF; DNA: TGTGCCAGCAGAGCCCTAGCGGGAGGCACCTACGAGCAGTACTTC
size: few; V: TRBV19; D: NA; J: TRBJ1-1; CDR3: CASSIDGENTEAFF; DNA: TGTGCCAGTAGTATAGATGGAGAGAACACTGAAGCTTTCTTT
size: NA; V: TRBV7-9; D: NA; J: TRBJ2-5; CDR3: CASSLGGVGETQYF; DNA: TGTGCCAGCAGCTTAGGCGGAGTGGGGGAGACCCAGTACTTC